Listed here is a single T cell receptor (beta chain). Its antigen remains unidentified. These data originate in a study of T cells in tuberculosis. V shed 5 bases, J shed 7 bases, and the junction held 13 bases outside the gene matches. The germline CDR1 and CDR2 sequences are SGHTA and FQGTGA. This CDR3 has 16 amino acids. Latent tuberculosis screening used tuberculin skin test and IGRA at entry. The method was immunoSEQ multiplex PCR; TCRdb's version includes in-frame clones alone and lacks a portion of them. Found here are 25,000 or so clones, around 91% of them singletons; the top ten hold around 5.7%. Whole-study findings and limits: Shorter CDR3-alpha in active tuberculosis partly drove smaller distances. Smaller distances to GMM-specific TCRs suggested their expansion in active tuberculosis. Classification accuracy was around 90% (AUROC approximately 0.9) with the GMM-specific repertoire.

Sequencing used PBMCs. The receptor comes from a donor aged 10 to 29 with latent tuberculosis or without tuberculosis infection. The V and J genes are TRBV7-3 and TRBJ2-2; 7 nucleotides match TRBD2. For the CDR3, the DNA is TGTGCCAGCAGCCCCTACCTAGGACTAGTGGTCGGGGAGCTGTTTTTT. Translating it yields CASSPYLGLVVGELFF.